The 10 T cell receptor beta chains below all came from one sample that was sequenced in a study of beta chain features in type 1 diabetes. General observations from the study: Among all four CD4+ subsets, Type 1 diabetes patients had TCRB CDR3s that were moderately but significantly shorter.

What these receptors recognize is not known. The isolated RNA, all of it, was reverse transcribed, so expressed TCRB transcripts were what got sequenced. The table came from immunoSEQ multiplex PCR; TCRdb's copy has only in-frame clones and leaves some out. Here the sample spans around 130,000 clones, around 10% being singletons. The sample comprised central memory CD4+ T cells from blood. The receptors derive from a man aged 25 to 45 with type 1 diabetes.

The chain employs TRBV29-1 and TRBJ2-1; TRBD1 might be the D (5 bases). V lost 4 bases and J lost 4, with 8 bases in between. Germline CDR1 reads SQVTM; CDR2 reads ANQGSEA. This CDR3 region has 12 residues. The CDR3 loop reads CSVGGQYNEQFF. In DNA form, the CDR3 reads TGCAGCGTTGGGGGCCAGTACAATGAGCAGTTCTTC.

The chain recombines TRBV7-9 with TRBJ2-7; 8 bases are a match to TRBD1. Germline CDR1 reads SEHNR; CDR2 reads FQNEAQ (reference sequence). The V and J ends lost 2 bases and 4 bases, in that order; junction bases with no gene match: 4. This CDR3 has 14 amino acids. CDR3 nucleotides: TGTGCCAGCAGCTTAAATCAGGGGGCGTACGAGCAGTACTTC. This encodes CASSLNQGAYEQYF.

This clone was seen a handful of times. The J gene is TRBJ2-1, the V gene TRBV7-2, with TRBD2 matching over 7 bases. Germline values: CDR1 SGHTA, CDR2 FQGNSA. The CDR3 length is 13 residues. Unmatched junction bases numbered 3, after V lost 1 base and J lost 9 bases. This CDR3 reads CASSLVGEGEQFF. CDR3 nucleotides: TGTGCCAGCAGCTTAGTAGGGGAGGGTGAGCAGTTCTTC.

This clone was recorded a few times. V and J are TRBV4-1 and TRBJ2-1, with 7 bases matching TRBD1. This CDR3 is built from 16 residues. Germline values: CDR1 MGHRA, CDR2 YSYEKL. Trimming removed 3 bases from V and 4 bases from J; junction bases left unmatched: 9. This CDR3 reads CASSQAQGTLYNEQFF. In nucleotides, the CDR3 is TGCGCCAGCAGCCAGGCACAGGGGACCCTTTACAATGAGCAGTTCTTC.

A few counts support this clone. The J gene is TRBJ2-7, the V gene TRBV9; D is uncertain. V dropped 0 bases and J dropped 1 base, with 8 bases sitting between them. Looked up from germline, CDR1 is SGDLS and CDR2 is YYNGEE. This CDR3 spans 14 amino acids. CDR3: CASSVDVSSYEQYF. The CDR3 nucleotides are TGTGCCAGCAGCGTAGACGTCAGTTCCTACGAGCAGTACTTC.

This clone came up many times. The chain couples TRBV7-9 to TRBJ2-7, with 9 bases that match TRBD1. Trimming took 4 bases from V and 5 from J; bases not matched to a gene: 3. The germline CDR1 and CDR2 sequences are SEHNR and FQNEAQ (reference sequence). The CDR3 is 13 residues long. CDR3 in DNA: TGTGCCAGCAGCTGGGACAGGGACGACGAGCAGTACTTC. This sequence encodes CASSWDRDDEQYF.

The CDR3: CASSQQSNTEAFF. CDR3 in DNA: TGTGCCAGCTCCCAACAGAGCAACACTGAAGCTTTCTTT. This chain joins TRBV18 and TRBJ1-1; D not certain. Trimming shortened V by 6 bases and J by 2 bases, and 10 bases separated the two germline ends. In germline, CDR1 is KGHSH, CDR2 LQKENI. The CDR3 covers 13 residues.

This clone appeared a few times. The chain employs TRBV7-9 and TRBJ1-2; D perhaps matches TRBD1 (5 bases). With 5 bases removed from V and 4 bases from J, the gap between germline ends came to 20 bases. CDR1 and CDR2 (germline): SEHNR, FQNEAQ (reference sequence). The CDR3 loop spans 16 amino acids. The CDR3 sequence is CASSRALLTESYGYTF. The CDR3 nucleotides are TGTGCCAGCAGCCGAGCACTATTGACAGAATCCTATGGCTACACCTTC.

The chain couples TRBV13 to TRBJ2-7, with 9 nucleotides matching TRBD1. Trimming took 5 bases from V and 2 from J; bases not matched to a gene: 7. Per germline, CDR1 PRHDT and CDR2 FYEKMQ (reference sequence). The CDR3 contains 15 residues. CDR3 in amino acids: CASSGRGQGPYEQYF. CDR3 sequence (DNA): TGTGCCAGCAGCGGTAGGGGACAGGGACCCTACGAGCAGTACTTC.

This clone was counted a few times. The rearrangement uses TRBV11-2 and TRBJ2-5; 9 bases fit TRBD2. Germline assignment: CDR1 SGHAT and CDR2 FQNNGV. The CDR3 has 16 amino acids. V lost 5 bases to trimming and J lost 2 bases; unmatched junction nucleotides: 9. Here the CDR3 reads CASSPTYAGGQETQYF. The CDR3 region has the DNA TGTGCCAGCAGCCCCACTTACGCGGGGGGGCAAGAGACCCAGTACTTC.